This is a list of T cell receptor beta chains from one sample in a study of blood T cell repertoires in COVID-19. Some clones are missing from TCRdb's copy, which holds only in-frame ones; the method was immunoSEQ multiplex PCR. This sample carries about 56,000 clones, roughly 80% of them seen once, and the ten largest clones take 10% to 15%. Sequenced sample: peripheral blood. Receptor source: a woman older than 75 with acute or convalescent COVID-19. CDR3s include the opening cysteine and the closing phenylalanine or tryptophan. D genes are given only for firm matches. The listing skips clone size in some rows; elsewhere it reads once, few, many or a size class.

abundance,j_gene,v_gene,d_gene,CDR3aa,CDR3nt
few,TRBJ1-1,TRBV9,TRBD1,CASSVGQADTEAFF,TGTGCCAGCAGCGTGGGACAGGCAGACACTGAAGCTTTCTTT
-,TRBJ1-2,TRBV4-1,-,CASSQVGGSPRRSPWGYTF,TGCGCCAGCAGCCAAGTGGGGGGAAGTCCCCGGAGATCTCCCTGGGGCTACACCTTC
-,TRBJ2-1,TRBV24-1,TRBD1,CATSDSTARQGAFNEQFF,TGTGCCACCAGTGATTCGACCGCCAGACAGGGGGCTTTCAATGAGCAGTTCTTC
-,TRBJ1-5,TRBV2,-,CASTQAGFNQPQHF,TGTGCCAGCACACAGGCAGGGTTCAATCAGCCCCAGCATTTT
-,TRBJ1-1,TRBV7-9,-,CASSTSGNTEAFF,TGTGCCAGCAGCACGTCAGGGAACACTGAAGCTTTCTTT
many,TRBJ1-2,TRBV5-5,-,CASSLEGDYGYTF,TGTGCCAGCAGCTTGGAGGGGGACTATGGCTACACCTTC
-,TRBJ2-3,TRBV5-4,TRBD2,CASSPGLAAQYF,TGTGCCAGCAGCCCTGGACTAGCTGCGCAGTATTTT
-,TRBJ2-1,TRBV7-9,TRBD2,CASDPFAGGDNEQFF,TGTGCCAGCGACCCCTTCGCGGGGGGGGACAATGAGCAGTTCTTC
-,TRBJ2-7,TRBV19,TRBD2,CASSPVAGGPYEQYF,TGTGCCAGTAGTCCGGTGGCGGGGGGGCCCTACGAGCAGTACTTC
-,TRBJ1-2,TRBV3-1/TRBV3-2,-,CASSRNPTGLYGYTF,TGTGCCAGCAGTCGTAACCCTACAGGGCTCTATGGCTACACCTTC
-,TRBJ1-4,TRBV29-1,-,CSVSRTPNGEKLFF,TGCAGCGTTTCCCGGACTCCCAACGGGGAAAAACTGTTTTTT
-,TRBJ1-4,TRBV27,-,CASSRGSTNEKLFF,TGTGCCAGCAGTCGGGGTTCAACTAATGAAAAACTGTTTTTT
-,TRBJ1-2,TRBV15,-,CATGDSAYGYTF,TGTGCCACCGGAGACAGCGCCTATGGCTACACCTTC
few,TRBJ2-2,TRBV4-1,TRBD1,CASSQEDRDTGELFF,TGCGCCAGCAGCCAAGAAGACAGGGACACCGGGGAGCTGTTTTTT
-,TRBJ2-1,TRBV6-5,TRBD2,CASSYGSGGAHNEQFF,TGTGCCAGCAGTTACGGTAGCGGGGGGGCGCACAATGAGCAGTTCTTC
-,TRBJ1-6,TRBV6-5,-,CASSYERSSYNSPLHF,TGTGCCAGCAGTTACGAGCGGAGCTCCTATAATTCACCCCTCCACTTT
-,TRBJ1-1,TRBV7-3,-,CASSLDIHGSEAFF,TGTGCCAGCAGCTTAGACATTCATGGCAGTGAAGCTTTCTTT
few,TRBJ1-2,TRBV7-3,TRBD1,CASSLRADRASGYTF,TGTGCCAGCAGCTTAAGGGCCGACAGGGCATCCGGCTACACCTTC
few,TRBJ2-3,TRBV4-1,TRBD2,CASSQQHGLAGGNTDTQYF,TGCGCCAGCAGCCAACAACACGGACTAGCGGGGGGTAATACAGATACGCAGTATTTT
-,TRBJ2-7,TRBV21-1,-,CASSKQGERGTYEQYF,TGTGCCAGCAGCAAACAAGGGGAGCGGGGAACCTACGAGCAGTACTTC
once,TRBJ2-1,TRBV10-3,-,CAIGPGAGEQFF,TGTGCCATCGGCCCAGGCGCCGGTGAGCAGTTCTTC
few,TRBJ2-1,TRBV5-1,TRBD2,CASSYNGLAGVYNEQFF,TGCGCCAGCAGCTATAACGGACTAGCGGGGGTTTACAATGAGCAGTTCTTC
-,TRBJ1-2,TRBV7-9,TRBD1,CASRWDRGGDYGYTF,TGTGCCAGCAGATGGGACAGGGGAGGCGACTATGGCTACACCTTC
-,TRBJ1-1,TRBV7-9,-,CASTGVNGREAFF,TGTGCCAGCACGGGCGTGAATGGGCGAGAAGCTTTCTTT
-,TRBJ2-2,TRBV11-3,-,CASSLVSGKNTGELFF,TGTGCCAGCAGCTTAGTATCCGGGAAGAACACCGGGGAGCTGTTTTTT
-,TRBJ2-1,TRBV3-1/TRBV3-2,-,CASSHQAGPRFF,TGTGCCAGCAGCCATCAAGCGGGTCCTCGGTTCTTC
-,TRBJ1-5,TRBV14,-,CASSISEDLSNQPQHF,TGTGCCAGCAGCATTTCGGAGGATTTGAGCAATCAGCCCCAGCATTTT
-,TRBJ2-3,TRBV9,TRBD2,CASSPMGLLVTDTQYF,TGTGCCAGCAGCCCGATGGGACTACTAGTCACAGATACGCAGTATTTT
-,TRBJ2-3,TRBV9,TRBD2,CASSVAGVAGTDTQYF,TGTGCCAGCAGCGTGGCTGGGGTAGCGGGGACAGATACGCAGTATTTT
-,TRBJ1-5,TRBV11-3,TRBD1,CASSSNQGAWGQPQHF,TGTGCCAGCAGCTCGAACCAGGGGGCCTGGGGTCAGCCCCAGCATTTT
-,TRBJ1-5,TRBV19,TRBD1,CASSTTGDNQPQHF,TGTGCCAGTAGTACGACAGGGGACAATCAGCCCCAGCATTTT
-,TRBJ1-4,TRBV7-8,TRBD1,CASSSGQGAFKSEKLFF,TGTGCCAGCAGCTCCGGACAGGGGGCGTTTAAGTCTGAAAAACTGTTTTTT
-,TRBJ1-3,TRBV4-2,TRBD1,CASSHPGQGTGNTIYF,TGTGCCAGCAGCCACCCTGGACAGGGGACTGGAAACACCATATATTTT
once,TRBJ2-1,TRBV18,TRBD2,CASSPGRGSYNEQFF,TGTGCCAGCTCACCAGGGAGGGGCAGCTACAATGAGCAGTTCTTC
-,TRBJ1-2,TRBV3-1/TRBV3-2,TRBD1,CASSQEGDRSNYGYTF,TGTGCCAGCAGCCAAGAAGGGGACAGGAGTAACTATGGCTACACCTTC